Shown below are 27 T cell receptor beta chains from a single sample sequenced in a study of cytomegalovirus exposure and HLA in healthy donors. The PCR used 60 Vbeta and 13 Jbeta primers. Clones were sequenced by immunoSEQ multiplex PCR, and TCRdb holds only the in-frame ones, with some missing. Among about 130,000 clones listed, roughly 71% were seen once. The material sequenced was PBMCs. The receptors were sampled from a woman between 40 and 55 years old in good health and CMV-seronegative.

This chain links TRBV27 with TRBJ2-3, with 7 bases fitting TRBD2. CDR1 and CDR2 from the germline V gene are MNHEY and SMNVEV (reference sequence). The CDR3 has 12 residues. The junction had 0 bases not matched to a gene; V was cut back by 4 bases and J by 5 bases. Written as DNA, the CDR3 is TGTGCCAGCAGTTGGACTAGAGATACGCAGTATTTT. This gives the protein CASSWTRDTQYF.

This clone appeared a few times. This chain links TRBV6-5 with TRBJ1-1; D not resolved. Germline CDR1 reads MNHEY; CDR2 reads SVGAGI. This CDR3 comprises 13 residues. Trimming shortened V by 6 bases and J by 1 base, and 9 bases separated the two germline ends. The CDR3 loop is CASSYQKNTEAFF. DNA of the CDR3: TGTGCCAGCAGCTACCAGAAGAACACTGAAGCTTTCTTT.

This clone was detected a few times. This chain links TRBV6-1 with TRBJ2-7; D uncertain. The ends were cut back, 2 bases at V and 6 bases at J, with 5 bases in the middle. Germline V lookup: CDR1 MNHNS, CDR2 SASEGT. The CDR3 extends over 11 amino acids. CDR3 region: CASSENSEQYF. For the CDR3, the DNA is TGTGCCAGCAGTGAAAACTCCGAGCAGTACTTC.

The chain uses TRBV7-9 and TRBJ1-1; D may be TRBD1 (5 bases). Trimming removed 2 bases at V and 3 bases at J, with 10 bases between. CDR1 is SEHNR, CDR2 FQNEAQ, per germline (reference sequence). The CDR3 runs to 14 residues. The CDR3 DNA follows: TGTGCCAGCAGCTTATTAGGACAAGACACTGAAGCTTTCTTT. Its protein product is CASSLLGQDTEAFF.

The rearrangement uses TRBV12-5 and TRBJ1-1; 8 positions agree with TRBD1. This CDR3 contains 14 residues. Germline assignment: CDR1 LGHNT and CDR2 FRNRAP. Trimming at V came to 6 bases and at J to 3 bases, leaving 6 bases not matched to a gene. The CDR3 loop is CASGPGGWDTEAFF. CDR3 sequence (DNA): TGTGCTAGTGGCCCAGGGGGCTGGGACACTGAAGCTTTCTTT.

The chain combines TRBV28 with TRBJ1-2; D remains unclear. The germline gives CDR1 MDHEN, CDR2 SYDVKM. This CDR3 region has 11 residues. The V end lost 5 bases, the J end lost 4 bases, and 5 bases lay between the germline ends. The CDR3 DNA reads as TGTGCCAGCAGTGGAGGCTATGGCTACACCTTC. Protein sequence: CASSGGYGYTF.

This clone came up a few times. The CDR3: CASSPVPLAGGLYEQFF. The DNA for the CDR3 is TGTGCCAGCAGCCCGGTCCCGCTAGCGGGGGGACTTTATGAGCAGTTCTTC. This chain connects TRBV7-3 to TRBJ2-1, with 11 bases that match TRBD2. The CDR3 consists of 17 residues. Losses at the gene ends were 5 bases for V and 8 bases for J; bases not matched to a gene: 14. Germline V gives CDR1 SGHTA, CDR2 FQGTGA.

J is TRBJ1-1 and V is TRBV29-1; D unclear. The germline V gene has CDR1 SQVTM and CDR2 ANQGSEA. With 6 bases removed from V and 1 base from J, the gap between germline ends came to 15 bases. This CDR3 has 14 residues. For the CDR3, the DNA is TGCAGCGTACCCGTAGGAGCTGCGAACACTGAAGCTTTCTTT. It yields the protein CSVPVGAANTEAFF.

In this sample, this clone turned up once. The chain has TRBV4-3 and TRBJ1-1, with a tentative D call TRBD1 (6 bases). CDR1 is LGHNA and CDR2 is YSLEER in the germline V gene. V gave up 2 bases and J gave up 0 bases, with 16 bases separating them. The CDR3 has 17 residues. CDR3 nucleotides: TGCGCCAGCAGCCAAAGTCGATCCAGGGGCATGAACACTGAAGCTTTCTTT. It is translated as CASSQSRSRGMNTEAFF.

The V and J genes are TRBV19 and TRBJ2-2; 11 nucleotides align to TRBD2. Germline trimming cut 3 bases from V and 1 base from J; bases unmatched to any gene: 1. CDR1 is LNHDA and CDR2 is SQIVND in the germline V gene (reference sequence). The CDR3 runs 16 residues. CDR3 DNA: TGTGCCAGTAGTATTACTAGCGGGGGGAACACCGGGGAGCTGTTTTTT. Its protein product is CASSITSGGNTGELFF.

This clone has just one count. The V gene is TRBV27, the J gene TRBJ2-3; TRBD2 matches at 11 bases. J was trimmed by 3 bases and V by 5 bases; bases with no gene match: 4. CDR3 length: 15 residues. Germline V lookup: CDR1 MNHEY, CDR2 SMNVEV (reference sequence). The CDR3 DNA reads as TGTGCCAGCAGTATAGCGGGGGGGATTACAGATACGCAGTATTTT. It codes for CASSIAGGITDTQYF.

This clone was seen many times. The chain couples TRBV7-9 to TRBJ1-1; 8 bases are shared with TRBD1. Germline CDR1 reads SEHNR; CDR2 reads FQNEAQ (reference sequence). Trimming removed 5 bases from V and 3 bases from J; junction bases left unmatched: 5. CDR3 length equals 14 residues. The CDR3 DNA is TGTGCCAGCAGCCTAGGACAGGGATACACTGAAGCTTTCTTT. This encodes CASSLGQGYTEAFF.

The rearrangement joins TRBV13 to TRBJ2-2; 8 bases match TRBD1. The CDR3 consists of 17 residues. In germline, CDR1 is PRHDT, CDR2 FYEKMQ (reference sequence). Trimming took 5 bases from V and 7 from J; bases not matched to a gene: 15. The CDR3 DNA sequence: TGTGCCAGCAGCCTCCGGAGGACAGGGTTGGAGGTCGGGGAGCTGTTTTTT. Protein sequence: CASSLRRTGLEVGELFF.

This clone appeared a few times. The V call is TRBV6-1, the J call TRBJ1-1; 7 bases map to TRBD1. Germline trimming cut 6 bases from V and 4 bases from J; bases unmatched to any gene: 11. The germline CDR1 and CDR2 sequences are MNHNS and SASEGT. The CDR3 runs to 15 residues. CDR3 sequence reads: CASRTGRRGVTEAFF. The CDR3 DNA sequence: TGTGCCAGCAGGACCGGGCGCAGGGGGGTCACTGAAGCTTTCTTT.

This rearrangement joins TRBV5-6 to TRBJ2-7; weak D call: TRBD2 (7 bases). Trimming shortened V by 5 bases and J by 0 bases, and 12 bases separated the two germline ends. CDR1 is SGHDT, CDR2 YYEEEE, per germline. This CDR3 is built from 14 residues. CDR3 region: CASREGGDSYEQYF. The CDR3 DNA follows: TGTGCCAGCAGGGAGGGGGGGGACTCCTACGAGCAGTACTTC. The whole variable domain, filled in from reference TRBV5-6 and TRBJ2-7, reads DAGVTQSPTHLIKTRGQQVTLRCSPKSGHDTVSWYQQALGQGPQFIFQYYEEEERQRGNFPDRFSGHQFPNYSSELNVNALLLGDSALYLCASREGGDSYEQYFGPGTRLTVT.

The V and J genes are TRBV28 and TRBJ1-2, with 11 positions matching TRBD1. The CDR3 has 15 amino acids. Unmatched junction bases numbered 9, after V lost 8 bases and J lost 4 bases. Germline V gene data show CDR1 as MDHEN and CDR2 as SYDVKM. The CDR3, as DNA: TGTGCCAGCCGAATTACCGGGACAGGGGGCTATGGCTACACCTTC. Its translation is CASRITGTGGYGYTF.

The chain combines TRBV6-4 with TRBJ1-2; no firm D call. This CDR3 has 15 residues. In germline, CDR1 is MRHNA, CDR2 SNTAGT. V gave up 0 bases and J gave up 2 bases, with 10 bases separating them. CDR3 in amino acids: CASSDSPGENYGYTF. DNA for the CDR3: TGTGCCAGCAGTGACTCGCCAGGTGAGAACTATGGCTACACCTTC.

V and J are TRBV27 and TRBJ2-6, with D unresolved. With 6 bases removed from V and 0 bases from J, the gap between germline ends came to 6 bases. The germline V gene encodes CDR1 MNHEY and CDR2 SMNVEV (reference sequence). The CDR3 runs 14 residues. Written as DNA, the CDR3 is TGTGCCAGCAGGGGCAGCTCTGGGGCCAACGTCCTGACTTTC. This gives the protein CASRGSSGANVLTF.

The rearrangement links TRBV5-4 to TRBJ1-5, with TRBD1 matching over 9 bases. J lost 0 bases, V lost 3 bases, and 7 bases had no gene match. Germline CDR1 and CDR2: SGHNT and YYREEE (reference sequence). This CDR3 has 17 residues. Written as DNA, the CDR3 is TGTGCCAGCAGCTCTACGGGACAGGGTTATAGCAATCAGCCCCAGCATTTT. Translation gives CASSSTGQGYSNQPQHF.

This rearrangement joins TRBV6-1 to TRBJ2-5; maybe TRBD1 (7 bases). Germline assignment: CDR1 MNHNS and CDR2 SASEGT. V was shortened by 5 bases and J by 4 bases, with 17 bases between the two germline ends. This CDR3 region has 15 residues. As DNA, the CDR3 is TGTGCCAGCAGTAGGTCAGGTCAGGGGGGAGAGACCCAGTACTTC. This translates into CASSRSGQGGETQYF.

The chain combines TRBV27 with TRBJ2-4, with TRBD2 matching 8 bases. V shed 2 bases, J shed 3 bases, and the junction held 9 bases outside the gene matches. This CDR3 is built from 17 residues. Germline V gene data show CDR1 as MNHEY and CDR2 as SMNVEV (reference sequence). CDR3 bases: TGTGCCAGCAGTTTACCCTTATCGGGGGGGGACAAAAACATTCAGTACTTC. This encodes CASSLPLSGGDKNIQYF.

The chain couples TRBV7-9 to TRBJ2-5, with D possibly TRBD1 on 6 matching bases. This CDR3 comprises 14 residues. Germline assignment: CDR1 SEHNR and CDR2 FQNEAQ (reference sequence). The V end was cut by 5 bases, the J end by 4 bases, with 14 bases between. The CDR3 reads CASSRTLGAETQYF. The CDR3 DNA is TGTGCCAGCAGCCGGACCTTGGGGGCAGAGACCCAGTACTTC.

For this clone: This CDR3 is also generated by other DNA sequences in the sample. J is TRBJ1-1 and V is TRBV19; D perhaps matches TRBD1 (5 bases). Germline CDR1 reads LNHDA; CDR2 reads SQIVND (reference sequence). This CDR3 is 16 amino acids long. V shed 4 bases and J shed 0 bases, with 15 bases lying between them. The CDR3 sequence is CASSTLTEEMNTEAFF. The CDR3 nucleotides are TGTGCCAGTAGTACACTGACAGAAGAGATGAACACTGAAGCTTTCTTT.

Of note for this clone: A junction boundary mismatches the germline segment, possibly from a read error. The V and J genes are TRBV29-1 and TRBJ2-7, with D possibly being TRBD2 (5 bases). The CDR3 length is 8 residues. Germline V lookup: CDR1 SQVTM, CDR2 ANQGSEA. In nucleotides, the CDR3 is TGCAGCGTTGATGAGGGAATCTTC. It is translated as CSVDEGIF.

This chain joins TRBV7-8 and TRBJ1-5; no definite D call. From germline, CDR1 is SGHVS and CDR2 FQNEAQ. Trimming shortened V by 5 bases and J by 2 bases, and 16 bases separated the two germline ends. This CDR3 region has 16 residues. The CDR3 coding sequence is TGTGCCAGCAGCCCCCAGTATGGACTCGGCAATCAGCCCCAGCATTTT. Amino acid sequence: CASSPQYGLGNQPQHF.

The J gene is TRBJ1-2, the V gene TRBV6-1, with D possibly matching TRBD1 (6 bases). V lost 6 bases and J 8 bases, leaving 16 bases between the germline ends. Germline V gene sequence: CDR1 MNHNS, CDR2 SASEGT. The length of the CDR3 is 13 residues. The CDR3 DNA sequence: TGTGCCAGCAGCGCCCAAGGGGGTGGAGGCTACACCTTC. Translating gives CASSAQGGGGYTF.

The J gene is TRBJ1-1, the V gene TRBV2; 10 bases map to TRBD1. The trim removed 7 bases at V and 1 base at J, leaving 6 bases unmatched. Germline V gene lookup returns CDR1 SNHLY and CDR2 FYNNEI. The CDR3 contains 15 residues. The chain's CDR3 is CASTGQGGANTEAFF. Written as DNA, the CDR3 is TGTGCCAGCACTGGACAGGGGGGAGCGAACACTGAAGCTTTCTTT.